This paragraph covers one T cell receptor (beta chain) sequence. There is no known antigen for this receptor. Base qualities are not at hand, and no much larger clone is one base apart. CDR1 is given as MNHNS and CDR2 as SASEGT, both from the germline V gene. Clipping removes 2 bases from V and 7 bases from J, with 5 as the unmatched junction base count. Inclusive of the bounding cysteine and phenylalanine, the CDR3 is 14 residues long. Only the CDR3 DNA is retained, 42 bases long and in frame from the first base. One collaborating source in Seattle enrolled patients during active infection and followed them longitudinally through the course of disease. The collaborating institutions used their own protocols to collect whole blood in K2EDTA tubes. Collaborator samples were shipped for TCRbeta analysis as frozen whole blood, isolated PBMCs, or DNA extracted from either sample type. TCRbeta CDR3 regions were amplified from genomic DNA using the immunoSEQ Assay, a bias-controlled multiplex PCR. As for the original processing: Nucleated cell counts per sample were estimated from amplification of reference gene primers within the assay. To quantify the absolute abundance of each unique TCRbeta CDR3 rearrangement, sequence reads were collapsed and filtered. For each sample, productive Simpson clonality was calculated as the square root of Simpson's diversity index over productive rearrangements. The clones in this table, taken by TCRdb from immuneACCESS, are in-frame only. Not every clone is retained; where verified, under half of the shortfall comes from an unresolved V gene, and the cause of the rest is unknown. V and J calls and clone size follow that table, whereas D and trimming were derived from the DNA. This sample is represented by 200,000 or so clones; 75% to 85% of them were singletons. The ten biggest clones cover 10% to 15% of the sample.

This sample was included in a study of blood T cell repertoires in COVID-19 (dated by TCRdb to 2020 to 2022). Background on the whole study: Samples from collaborators originated in the United States, Italy and Spain and spanned both the acute and convalescent phases of COVID-19. The prospective study material was composed of cDNA or gDNA derived from T cells, B-cell-depleted T cells, or PBMCs. Subjects who had been exposed to COVID-19, were actively infected with it, or had recovered from it provided the deeply sampled blood TCRbeta repertoires that made up the dataset. The repertoires were released in a freely available public database intended as a resource for research on the immune response to SARS-CoV-2. Samples were obtained from the ongoing ImmuneRACE study (first 160 participants) and from 1,200 or so subjects provided by 6 global collaborators. The sample metadata nearly always contained a de-identified subject ID, COVID-19 status, age in years and sex. HLA class I and class II types, where available, came from metadata supplied by the sample provider rather than from assay-based typing.

Summary of the overall study and its limitations: How much clinical and demographic metadata was included differed by source and by participant, and the metadata was provided uncurated.

The clonotype originates from a woman older than 75 with COVID-19, enrolled during active disease. The V gene is TRBV6-1 and the J gene is TRBJ1-5; a stretch of 7 junction bases matches TRBD1. Sequenced: peripheral blood. Here is the DNA: TGTGCCAGCAGTGAATCAGGGGGAGGACAGCCCCAGCATTTT. This is translated as CASSESGGGQPQHF.